This T cell receptor beta chain appears in the sequencing data of a study of cytomegalovirus exposure and HLA in healthy donors. Points on this clone: Its antigen is unknown.

Study-wide points: Using the classifier, cytomegalovirus status was reportedly diagnosed with high specificity and sensitivity. In vitro work confirmed that a few CMV-associated chains recognize CMV antigens. There were some public TCRs occurring in many donors, but most TCR sequences were rare.

V lost 0 bases and J lost 5, with 10 bases in between. Per germline, CDR1 GTSNPN and CDR2 SVGIG (reference sequence). CDR3 length equals 13 residues. The donors were members of the validation cohort, which comprised 90 to 150 subjects and was separate from the first cohort of 666 subjects. Sequenced by immunoSEQ multiplex PCR; TCRdb stores in-frame clones only, minus some. The table includes about 280,000 clones, approximately 88% detected once. V is TRBV30 and J is TRBJ1-1; maybe TRBD1 (5 bases). Sequenced: PBMCs. The receptor was derived from a woman in her late teens or twenties in good health and CMV-seronegative. The CDR3 DNA reads TGTGCCTGGAGTGTCCAGGGAATGACTGAAGCTTTCTTT. Translating gives CAWSVQGMTEAFF.